Listed below are T cell receptor beta chains from one sample, sequenced in a study of T cell changes during pregnancy in multiple sclerosis. Sequencing used immunoSEQ multiplex PCR; TCRdb keeps in-frame clones, though not all of them. This sample carries about 42,000 clones, roughly nine tenths of them seen once, and the ten largest clones take 0.6% to 0.75%. The sample was CD4+ T cells from peripheral blood mononuclear cells, taken before pregnancy. These receptor sequences come from a female donor with multiple sclerosis, enrolled in a pregnancy study. CDR3s include the opening cysteine and the closing phenylalanine or tryptophan. Fields, in order: J gene, V gene, CDR3 protein.

J gene: TRBJ1-5; V gene: TRBV5-1; CDR3 protein: CASSLVTGGGQPQHF
J gene: TRBJ2-3; V gene: TRBV7-2; CDR3 protein: CASSEVSSTDTQYF
J gene: TRBJ2-3; V gene: TRBV7-2; CDR3 protein: CASSLVGTSQNTDTQYF
J gene: TRBJ2-7; V gene: TRBV5-1; CDR3 protein: CASSLAGGTGPYEQYF
J gene: TRBJ2-1; V gene: TRBV7-8; CDR3 protein: CASSLGRENEQFF
J gene: TRBJ2-7; V gene: TRBV5-6; CDR3 protein: CASSLEGRGPYEQYF
J gene: TRBJ2-3; V gene: TRBV4-2; CDR3 protein: CASSQDAGQGGLNTQYF
J gene: TRBJ2-1; V gene: TRBV7-9; CDR3 protein: CASSLDFFNEQFF
J gene: TRBJ2-3; V gene: TRBV5-1; CDR3 protein: CASAPGGATGDTQYF
J gene: TRBJ2-7; V gene: TRBV9; CDR3 protein: CASSPRTGSYEQYF
J gene: TRBJ2-3; V gene: TRBV7-2; CDR3 protein: CASSFPRLAGGLDTQYF
J gene: TRBJ1-4; V gene: TRBV6-6; CDR3 protein: CASSYAGRGQEKLFF
J gene: TRBJ1-1; V gene: TRBV7-2; CDR3 protein: CASSLLQVNTEAFF
J gene: TRBJ2-3; V gene: TRBV7-2; CDR3 protein: CASSFDRGTDTQYF
J gene: TRBJ2-1; V gene: TRBV11-3; CDR3 protein: CASSFSSVGGANEQFF
J gene: TRBJ2-7; V gene: TRBV2; CDR3 protein: CASSEDIGRAEQYF
J gene: TRBJ1-3; V gene: TRBV4-3; CDR3 protein: CASSQGGTGNTIYF